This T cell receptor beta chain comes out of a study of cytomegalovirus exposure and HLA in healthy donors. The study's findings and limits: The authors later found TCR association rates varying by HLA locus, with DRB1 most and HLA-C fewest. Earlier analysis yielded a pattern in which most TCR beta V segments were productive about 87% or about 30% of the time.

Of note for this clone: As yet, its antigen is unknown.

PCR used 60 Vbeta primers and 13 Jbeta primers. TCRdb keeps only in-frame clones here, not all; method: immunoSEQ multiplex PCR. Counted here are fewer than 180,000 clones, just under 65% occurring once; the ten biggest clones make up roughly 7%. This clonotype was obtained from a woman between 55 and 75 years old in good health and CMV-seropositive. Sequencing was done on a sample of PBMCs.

The CDR3 spells CASSLQGTGGLYEQYF. The CDR3 DNA reads TGTGCCAGCAGCTTACAAGGGACGGGGGGCCTATACGAGCAGTACTTC. V is TRBV7-6 and J is TRBJ2-7, with a possible D match to TRBD2 (7 bases). Germline V gene sequence: CDR1 SGHVS, CDR2 FNYEAQ. The V gene lost 2 bases and the J gene lost 4 bases, with 18 bases spanning the gap. The CDR3 covers 16 residues.